The 3 T cell receptor beta chains reported below all come from one sample, sequenced in a study of blood T cell repertoires in COVID-19 (dated by TCRdb to 2018 to 2021). Library creation used the immunoSEQ multiplex PCR assay. In TCRdb, the immuneACCESS table is reduced to in-frame sequences with V and J assigned. These tables do not hold every clone; where another copy was compared, an unresolved V gene accounts for under half, and the others remain unexplained. The sample includes under 450,000 clones, with about nine tenths observed a single time. Of the sample, 1.5% to 1.9% is held by the ten largest clones. Sequenced input: peripheral blood. All receptors come from a woman aged 40 to 50 with COVID-19, enrolled during active disease.

J is TRBJ2-1 and V is TRBV6-2 or TRBV6-3; 8 nucleotides agree with TRBD2. V shed 1 base and J 9 bases; nucleotides not matched to a gene: 11. The CDR3 consists of 16 residues. Looked up from germline, CDR1 is MNHEY and CDR2 is SVGEGT. The CDR3 bases are TGTGCCAGCAGTTACTACGGGACTAGAGGGGGGAGTGAGCAGTTCTTC. Protein sequence: CASSYYGTRGGSEQFF.

The genes are TRBV3-1 (or the pseudogene TRBV3-2) and TRBJ1-1, with D possibly matching TRBD1 (6 bases). The CDR3 contains 15 residues. The germline V gene has CDR1 LGHDT and CDR2 YNNKEL (reference sequence). Trimming took off 3 bases at V and 0 bases at J, with 11 bases between the two ends. The CDR3: CASSHWAGVNTEAFF. CDR3 sequence (DNA): TGTGCCAGCAGCCACTGGGCAGGGGTGAACACTGAAGCTTTCTTT.

The chain links TRBV5-1 to TRBJ2-7; 11 bases align to TRBD1. The CDR3 totals 15 residues. Germline V gene lookup returns CDR1 SGHRS and CDR2 YFSETQ. V was pared by 4 bases and J by 4 bases, with 7 bases of the junction left unmatched. DNA of the CDR3: TGCGCCAGCAGCACAACCGGGACAGGGGGGTACGAGCAGTACTTC. Amino acid sequence: CASSTTGTGGYEQYF.